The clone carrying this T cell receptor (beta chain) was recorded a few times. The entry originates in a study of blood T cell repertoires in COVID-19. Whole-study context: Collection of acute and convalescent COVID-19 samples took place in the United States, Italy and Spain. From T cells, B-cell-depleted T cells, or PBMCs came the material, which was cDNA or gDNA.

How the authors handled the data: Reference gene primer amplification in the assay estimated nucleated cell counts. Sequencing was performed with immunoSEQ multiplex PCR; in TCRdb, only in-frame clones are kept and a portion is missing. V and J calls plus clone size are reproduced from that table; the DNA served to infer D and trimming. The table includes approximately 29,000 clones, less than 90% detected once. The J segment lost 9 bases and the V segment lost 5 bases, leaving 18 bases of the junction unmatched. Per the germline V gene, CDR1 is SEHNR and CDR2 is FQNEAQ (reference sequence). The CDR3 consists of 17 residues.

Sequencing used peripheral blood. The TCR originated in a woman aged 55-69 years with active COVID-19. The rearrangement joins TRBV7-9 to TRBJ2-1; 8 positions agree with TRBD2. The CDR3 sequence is CASSLPKGSGSWGEQFF. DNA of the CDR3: TGTGCCAGCAGCCTACCGAAGGGGAGCGGGAGTTGGGGTGAGCAGTTCTTC.